This is a list of T cell receptor beta chains from one sample in a study of shared clonotypes between healthy human individuals. Repertoires were generated with immunoSEQ multiplex PCR, while TCRdb's copy carries only in-frame clones and drops some. The table includes about 590,000 clones, less than 97% detected once. The sample was naive CD8+ T cells sorted from blood. The receptors shown here come from a woman younger than 45 in good health. Each CDR3 is given with its conserved first and last residue. Each record gives: J gene, clone size, V gene, D gene, CDR3 protein, CDR3 DNA. The D gene is left open where the match is weak. Only part of the rows carry a size: once, few, many, or a class if the clone is expanded.

j_gene: TRBJ2-7
abundance: few
v_gene: TRBV5-1
d_gene: .
CDR3aa: CASSLDPGYEQYF
CDR3nt: TGCGCCAGCAGCTTGGATCCCGGGTACGAGCAGTACTTC

j_gene: TRBJ2-7
abundance: .
v_gene: TRBV28
d_gene: .
CDR3aa: CASNPGSSGEQYF
CDR3nt: TGTGCCAGTAATCCCGGGAGTTCTGGCGAGCAGTACTTC

j_gene: TRBJ2-7
abundance: .
v_gene: TRBV5-4
d_gene: TRBD2
CDR3aa: CASSFTSGGRWQYF
CDR3nt: TGTGCCAGCAGCTTTACTAGCGGGGGGCGGTGGCAGTACTTC

j_gene: TRBJ2-7
abundance: .
v_gene: TRBV29-1
d_gene: .
CDR3aa: CSVDDSGGYEQYF
CDR3nt: TGCAGCGTTGATGACTCCGGGGGATACGAGCAGTACTTC

j_gene: TRBJ2-1
abundance: .
v_gene: TRBV5-6
d_gene: TRBD2
CDR3aa: CASSLGASGSSNEQFF
CDR3nt: TGTGCCAGCAGCTTGGGGGCTAGCGGGAGTTCCAATGAGCAGTTCTTC

j_gene: TRBJ2-5
abundance: .
v_gene: TRBV27
d_gene: .
CDR3aa: CASTPSGGETQYF
CDR3nt: TGTGCCAGCACCCCGTCCGGGGGAGAGACCCAGTACTTC

j_gene: TRBJ2-3
abundance: .
v_gene: TRBV7-9
d_gene: TRBD2
CDR3aa: CASSVPTSGLQDTQYF
CDR3nt: TGTGCCAGCAGCGTCCCGACTAGCGGCCTGCAGGATACGCAGTATTTT

j_gene: TRBJ2-1
abundance: .
v_gene: TRBV9
d_gene: TRBD2
CDR3aa: CASANPGTSFYEQFF
CDR3nt: TGTGCCAGCGCAAACCCCGGGACTAGTTTCTATGAGCAGTTCTTC

j_gene: TRBJ1-2
abundance: .
v_gene: TRBV28
d_gene: .
CDR3aa: CASSLLIQGTYGYTF
CDR3nt: TGTGCCAGCAGTTTACTAATCCAGGGCACCTATGGCTACACCTTC

j_gene: TRBJ2-7
abundance: .
v_gene: TRBV5-5
d_gene: .
CDR3aa: CASSLGRSTYEQYF
CDR3nt: TGTGCCAGCAGCTTGGGCAGGTCCACCTACGAGCAGTACTTC

j_gene: TRBJ2-2
abundance: .
v_gene: TRBV25-1
d_gene: .
CDR3aa: CASNGGELFF
CDR3nt: TGTGCCAGCAATGGAGGGGAGCTGTTTTTT

j_gene: TRBJ1-1
abundance: .
v_gene: TRBV28
d_gene: .
CDR3aa: CASSLVPDWSTEAFF
CDR3nt: TGTGCCAGCAGTTTGGTCCCAGATTGGAGCACTGAAGCTTTCTTT

j_gene: TRBJ2-7
abundance: once
v_gene: TRBV9
d_gene: TRBD2
CDR3aa: CASSVGTGLAYEQYF
CDR3nt: TGTGCCAGCAGCGTAGGGACGGGACTAGCTTACGAGCAGTACTTC

j_gene: TRBJ1-2
abundance: .
v_gene: TRBV27
d_gene: TRBD1
CDR3aa: CASSLSAGTGIYGYTF
CDR3nt: TGTGCCAGCAGTTTATCCGCCGGGACAGGAATCTATGGCTACACCTTC

j_gene: TRBJ2-5
abundance: .
v_gene: TRBV28
d_gene: .
CDR3aa: CASSLTGSGLVETQYF
CDR3nt: TGTGCCAGCAGTTTAACCGGGAGTGGTCTGGTGGAGACCCAGTACTTC

j_gene: TRBJ2-1
abundance: .
v_gene: TRBV13
d_gene: .
CDR3aa: CASSLASSGPRYGDNEQFF
CDR3nt: TGTGCCAGCAGCTTAGCCTCCAGTGGGCCAAGGTATGGGGACAATGAGCAGTTCTTC

j_gene: TRBJ2-7
abundance: once
v_gene: TRBV27
d_gene: TRBD2
CDR3aa: CASSLGTSDYEQYF
CDR3nt: TGTGCCAGCAGCCTGGGGACTAGCGATTACGAGCAGTACTTC

j_gene: TRBJ1-4
abundance: .
v_gene: TRBV11-2
d_gene: .
CDR3aa: CASSLPNEKLFF
CDR3nt: TGTGCCAGCAGCTTGCCCAATGAAAAACTGTTTTTT

j_gene: TRBJ2-1
abundance: .
v_gene: TRBV20-1
d_gene: .
CDR3aa: CSAHRDLEQFF
CDR3nt: TGCAGTGCCCACAGGGATCTTGAGCAGTTCTTC

j_gene: TRBJ1-5
abundance: .
v_gene: TRBV28
d_gene: .
CDR3aa: CASSLYVDGNQPQHF
CDR3nt: TGTGCCAGCAGTTTATATGTGGACGGCAATCAGCCCCAGCATTTT

j_gene: TRBJ2-7
abundance: .
v_gene: TRBV5-6
d_gene: .
CDR3aa: CASSLGTATYEQYF
CDR3nt: TGTGCCAGCAGCTTGGGGACGGCCACCTACGAGCAGTACTTC

j_gene: TRBJ2-1
abundance: .
v_gene: TRBV13
d_gene: .
CDR3aa: CASSSGTEQFF
CDR3nt: TGTGCCAGCAGCTCCGGGACGGAGCAGTTCTTC

j_gene: TRBJ1-5
abundance: .
v_gene: TRBV28
d_gene: TRBD1
CDR3aa: CASRPRTGTQPQHF
CDR3nt: TGTGCCAGCAGGCCTAGGACAGGGACTCAGCCCCAGCATTTT

j_gene: TRBJ2-2
abundance: .
v_gene: TRBV2
d_gene: TRBD1
CDR3aa: CASSVEDRGTGELFF
CDR3nt: TGTGCCAGCAGTGTGGAGGACAGGGGGACCGGGGAGCTGTTTTTT

j_gene: TRBJ1-5
abundance: .
v_gene: TRBV27
d_gene: .
CDR3aa: CASSPIGSHQPQHF
CDR3nt: TGTGCCAGCAGCCCCATTGGGTCTCATCAGCCCCAGCATTTT

j_gene: TRBJ2-7
abundance: .
v_gene: TRBV5-5
d_gene: .
CDR3aa: CASSLGGRGNYEQYF
CDR3nt: TGTGCCAGCAGCCTCGGCGGAAGGGGCAACTACGAGCAGTACTTC

j_gene: TRBJ2-5
abundance: .
v_gene: TRBV6-5
d_gene: .
CDR3aa: CASSYFLGGEQETQYF
CDR3nt: TGTGCCAGCAGTTACTTCTTGGGGGGCGAACAAGAGACCCAGTACTTC

j_gene: TRBJ1-5
abundance: once
v_gene: TRBV28
d_gene: .
CDR3aa: CASSSIEAGDDSNQPQHF
CDR3nt: TGTGCCAGCAGTTCGATTGAGGCAGGCGATGACAGCAATCAGCCCCAGCATTTT

j_gene: TRBJ2-1
abundance: .
v_gene: TRBV27
d_gene: TRBD2
CDR3aa: CASRRDASGSADEQFF
CDR3nt: TGTGCCAGCAGGAGAGATGCGAGCGGGAGTGCTGATGAGCAGTTCTTC

j_gene: TRBJ1-2
abundance: .
v_gene: TRBV19
d_gene: TRBD1
CDR3aa: CASSIGGTEYYGYTF
CDR3nt: TGTGCCAGTAGTATAGGCGGGACAGAATACTATGGCTACACCTTC

j_gene: TRBJ1-2
abundance: .
v_gene: TRBV4-2
d_gene: .
CDR3aa: CASSRLNYGYTF
CDR3nt: TGTGCCAGCAGCCGGCTCAACTATGGCTACACCTTC

j_gene: TRBJ2-7
abundance: .
v_gene: TRBV11-2
d_gene: .
CDR3aa: CASSPRRGTSYEQYF
CDR3nt: TGTGCCAGCAGCCCGCGCCGCGGGACGAGCTACGAGCAGTACTTC

j_gene: TRBJ2-7
abundance: .
v_gene: TRBV7-9
d_gene: TRBD1
CDR3aa: CASSPGQSYEQYF
CDR3nt: TGTGCCAGCAGCCCGGGACAGTCCTACGAGCAGTACTTC

j_gene: TRBJ2-1
abundance: once
v_gene: TRBV18
d_gene: .
CDR3aa: CASSPPRGIGVNEQFF
CDR3nt: TGTGCCAGCTCACCACCTCGGGGAATAGGGGTGAATGAGCAGTTCTTC

j_gene: TRBJ2-7
abundance: .
v_gene: TRBV2
d_gene: TRBD2
CDR3aa: CASTGGEYDEQYF
CDR3nt: TGTGCCAGCACGGGAGGGGAATACGACGAGCAGTACTTC

j_gene: TRBJ1-2
abundance: .
v_gene: TRBV20-1
d_gene: .
CDR3aa: CSAPLGGGTF
CDR3nt: TGCAGTGCCCCCCTAGGAGGAGGGACCTTC

j_gene: TRBJ2-7
abundance: .
v_gene: TRBV4-1
d_gene: .
CDR3aa: CASSSRVSEQYF
CDR3nt: TGCGCCAGCAGTAGCAGGGTATCCGAGCAGTACTTC

j_gene: TRBJ2-1
abundance: .
v_gene: TRBV7-9
d_gene: TRBD2
CDR3aa: CASSPAERGYNEQFF
CDR3nt: TGTGCCAGCAGCCCAGCGGAGCGGGGTTACAATGAGCAGTTCTTC

j_gene: TRBJ2-1
abundance: .
v_gene: TRBV7-9
d_gene: .
CDR3aa: CASSFSGGEFNEQFF
CDR3nt: TGTGCCAGCAGCTTTAGTGGTGGGGAGTTCAATGAGCAGTTCTTC

j_gene: TRBJ2-5
abundance: .
v_gene: TRBV11-2
d_gene: .
CDR3aa: CASSLSPGLEGGETQYF
CDR3nt: TGTGCCAGCAGCTTATCCCCCGGTCTAGAGGGTGGGGAGACCCAGTACTTC

j_gene: TRBJ2-2
abundance: .
v_gene: TRBV28
d_gene: .
CDR3aa: CASAGAGELFF
CDR3nt: TGTGCCAGCGCGGGTGCCGGGGAGCTGTTTTTT

j_gene: TRBJ2-5
abundance: once
v_gene: TRBV6-6
d_gene: .
CDR3aa: CASSYSHGKETQYF
CDR3nt: TGTGCCAGCAGTTACTCGCACGGAAAAGAGACCCAGTACTTC

j_gene: TRBJ2-7
abundance: .
v_gene: TRBV10-3
d_gene: .
CDR3aa: CAISDQDRTYEQYF
CDR3nt: TGTGCCATCAGTGACCAAGACAGAACCTACGAGCAGTACTTC